This T cell receptor beta chain stems from a study of T-cell memory formation after mild COVID-19. In germline, CDR1 is LGHDT, CDR2 YNNKEL (reference sequence). V was pared by 1 base and J by 9 bases, with 10 bases between. There are 12 residues in the CDR3. In this sample, this clonotype turned up a few times. TCRdb reanalysed the 5' RACE reads using MiXCR and keeps one entry per CDR3 protein. Of fewer than 700,000 distinct CDR3 sequences listed, about 20% are singletons. The chain uses TRBV3-1 and TRBJ2-7; possible D gene TRBD2, 5 bases. The source of this sequence is an adult woman who had mild COVID-19 (a few samples of this study predate the infection). Cell type and time point are not known. Source material: PBMCs or a T cell subset sorted from them (not recorded which). The CDR3 nucleotides read TGTGCCAGCAGCCAAGGGGAACTAGGGCAGTACTTC. This gives the protein CASSQGELGQYF.